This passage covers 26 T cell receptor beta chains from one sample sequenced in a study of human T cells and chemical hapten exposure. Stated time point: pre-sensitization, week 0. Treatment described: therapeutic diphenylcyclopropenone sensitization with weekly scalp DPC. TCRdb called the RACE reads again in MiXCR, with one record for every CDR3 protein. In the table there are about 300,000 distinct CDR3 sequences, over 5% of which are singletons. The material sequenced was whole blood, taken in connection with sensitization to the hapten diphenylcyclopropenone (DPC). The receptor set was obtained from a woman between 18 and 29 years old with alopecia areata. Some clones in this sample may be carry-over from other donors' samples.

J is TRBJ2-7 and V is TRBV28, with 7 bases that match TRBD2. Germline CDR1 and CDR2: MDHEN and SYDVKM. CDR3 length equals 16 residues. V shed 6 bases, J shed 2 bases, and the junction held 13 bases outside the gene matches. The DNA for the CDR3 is TGTGCCAGCAGCCGGGGAGGGTCAATTAAACCCTACGAGCAGTACTTC. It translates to CASSRGGSIKPYEQYF.

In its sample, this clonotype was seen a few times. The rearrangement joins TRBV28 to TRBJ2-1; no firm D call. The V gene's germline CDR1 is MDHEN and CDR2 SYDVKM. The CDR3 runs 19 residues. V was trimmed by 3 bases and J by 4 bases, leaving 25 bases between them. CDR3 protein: CASSLQVAVPSVGYNEQFF. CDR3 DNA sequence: TGTGCCAGCAGTTTGCAGGTGGCAGTTCCGAGTGTAGGTTACAATGAGCAGTTCTTC.

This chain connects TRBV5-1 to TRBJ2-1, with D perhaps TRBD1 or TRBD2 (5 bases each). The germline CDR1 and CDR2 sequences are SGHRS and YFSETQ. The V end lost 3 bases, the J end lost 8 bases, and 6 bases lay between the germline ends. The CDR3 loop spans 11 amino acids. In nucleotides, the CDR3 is TGCGCCAGCAGCTGGGACGATGAGCAGTTCTTC. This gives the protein CASSWDDEQFF.

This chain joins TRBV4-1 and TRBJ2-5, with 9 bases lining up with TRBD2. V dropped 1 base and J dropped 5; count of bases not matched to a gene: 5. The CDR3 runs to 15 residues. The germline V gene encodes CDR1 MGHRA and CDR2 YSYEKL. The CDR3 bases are TGCGCCAGCAGCCAAGTGGCGGGGGGGCCGGAGACCCAGTACTTC. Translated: CASSQVAGGPETQYF.

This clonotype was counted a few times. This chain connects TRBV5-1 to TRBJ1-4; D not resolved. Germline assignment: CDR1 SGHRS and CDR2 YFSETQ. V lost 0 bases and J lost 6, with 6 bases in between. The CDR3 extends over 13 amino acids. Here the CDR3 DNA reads TGCGCCAGCAGCTTGGTTGGAGATGAAAAACTGTTTTTT. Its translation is CASSLVGDEKLFF.

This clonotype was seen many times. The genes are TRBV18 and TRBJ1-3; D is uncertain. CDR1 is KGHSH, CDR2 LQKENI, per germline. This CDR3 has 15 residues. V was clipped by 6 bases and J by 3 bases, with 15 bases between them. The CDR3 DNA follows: TGTGCCAGCTCTCGGCCGGGTCTTGATGGAAACACCATATATTTT. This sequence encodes CASSRPGLDGNTIYF.

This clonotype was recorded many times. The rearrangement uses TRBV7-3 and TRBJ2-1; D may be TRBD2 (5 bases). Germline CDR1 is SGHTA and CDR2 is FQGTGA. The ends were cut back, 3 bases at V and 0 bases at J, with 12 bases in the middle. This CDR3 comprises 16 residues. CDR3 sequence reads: CASSFTYGSSYNEQFF. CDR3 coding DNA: TGTGCCAGCAGCTTCACCTATGGGAGCTCCTACAATGAGCAGTTCTTC.

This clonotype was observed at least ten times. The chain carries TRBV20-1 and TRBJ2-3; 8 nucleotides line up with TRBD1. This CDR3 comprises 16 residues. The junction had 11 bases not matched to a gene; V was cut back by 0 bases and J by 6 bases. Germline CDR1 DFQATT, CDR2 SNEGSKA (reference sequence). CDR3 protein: CSARDHGRGLRDTQYF. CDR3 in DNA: TGCAGTGCTAGAGATCATGGCAGGGGGCTGCGGGATACGCAGTATTTT.

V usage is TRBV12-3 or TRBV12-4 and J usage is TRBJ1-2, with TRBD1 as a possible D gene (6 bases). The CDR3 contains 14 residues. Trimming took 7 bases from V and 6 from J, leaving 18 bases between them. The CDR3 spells CASNFLTGFHGYTF. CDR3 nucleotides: TGTGCCAGCAACTTTCTAACAGGGTTCCATGGCTACACCTTC.

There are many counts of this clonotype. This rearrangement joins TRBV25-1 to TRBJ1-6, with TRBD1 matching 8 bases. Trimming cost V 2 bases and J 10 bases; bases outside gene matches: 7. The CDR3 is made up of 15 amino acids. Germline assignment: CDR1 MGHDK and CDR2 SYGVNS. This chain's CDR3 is CASSEGRQGISPLHF. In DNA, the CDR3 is TGTGCCAGCAGTGAAGGACGACAGGGGATCTCACCCCTCCACTTT.

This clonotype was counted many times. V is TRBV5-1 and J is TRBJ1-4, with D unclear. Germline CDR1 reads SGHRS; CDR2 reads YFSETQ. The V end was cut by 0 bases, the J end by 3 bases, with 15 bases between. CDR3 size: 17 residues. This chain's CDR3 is CASSLGSVLAANEKLFF. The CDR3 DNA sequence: TGCGCCAGCAGCTTGGGGTCCGTCCTGGCAGCTAATGAAAAACTGTTTTTT. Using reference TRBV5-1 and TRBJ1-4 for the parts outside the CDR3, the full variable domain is KAGVTQTPRYLIKTRGQQVTLSCSPISGHRSVSWYQQTPGQGLQFLFEYFSETQRNKGNFPGRFSGRQFSNSRSEMNVSTLELGDSALYLCASSLGSVLAANEKLFFGSGTQLSVL.

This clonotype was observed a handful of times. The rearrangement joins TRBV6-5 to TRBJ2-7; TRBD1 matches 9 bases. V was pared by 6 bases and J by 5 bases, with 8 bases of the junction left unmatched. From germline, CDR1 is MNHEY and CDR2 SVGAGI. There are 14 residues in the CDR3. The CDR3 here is CASREGTGIHEQYF. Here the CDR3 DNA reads TGTGCCAGCAGAGAGGGGACAGGGATCCACGAGCAGTACTTC.

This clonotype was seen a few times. Written as DNA, the CDR3 is TGCAGCGTTGGGAAGGACAGGGCCTATGGCTACACCTTC. Protein sequence: CSVGKDRAYGYTF. The chain has TRBV29-1 and TRBJ1-2, with 8 nucleotides matching TRBD1. The trim removed 4 bases at V and 4 bases at J, leaving 5 bases unmatched. CDR1 SQVTM and CDR2 ANQGSEA come from the germline V gene. CDR3 length: 13 amino acids. Together with reference TRBV29-1 and TRBJ1-2, the CDR3 gives the full variable domain: SAVISQKPSRDICQRGTSLTIQCQVDSQVTMMFWYRQQPGQSLTLIATANQGSEATYESGFVIDKFPISRPNLTFSTLTVSNMSPEDSSIYLCSVGKDRAYGYTFGSGTRLTVV.

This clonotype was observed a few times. The CDR3 loop is CASTGTAGAYEQYF. DNA for the CDR3: TGTGCCAGCACAGGGACTGCGGGGGCCTACGAGCAGTACTTC. V usage is TRBV27 and J usage is TRBJ2-7; 7 bases are a match to TRBD2. The CDR3 is 14 amino acids. After removal of 7 bases from V and 2 bases from J, the junction contained 8 bases not matched to a gene. Looked up from germline, CDR1 is MNHEY and CDR2 is SMNVEV (reference sequence).

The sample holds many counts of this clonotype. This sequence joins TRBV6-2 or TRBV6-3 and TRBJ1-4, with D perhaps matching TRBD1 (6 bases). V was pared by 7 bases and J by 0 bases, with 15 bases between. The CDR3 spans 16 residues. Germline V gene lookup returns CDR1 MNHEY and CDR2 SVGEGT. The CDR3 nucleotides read TGTGCCAGCACTCCCGGGGGCAGTGCAACTAATGAAAAACTGTTTTTT. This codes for CASTPGGSATNEKLFF.

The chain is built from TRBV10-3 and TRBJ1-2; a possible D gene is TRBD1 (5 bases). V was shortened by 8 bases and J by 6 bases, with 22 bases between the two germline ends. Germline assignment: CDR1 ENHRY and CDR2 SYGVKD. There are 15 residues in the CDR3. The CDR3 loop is CAIRKPGQGGDGYTF. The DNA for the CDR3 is TGTGCCATCCGTAAACCCGGCCAGGGCGGTGATGGCTACACCTTC.

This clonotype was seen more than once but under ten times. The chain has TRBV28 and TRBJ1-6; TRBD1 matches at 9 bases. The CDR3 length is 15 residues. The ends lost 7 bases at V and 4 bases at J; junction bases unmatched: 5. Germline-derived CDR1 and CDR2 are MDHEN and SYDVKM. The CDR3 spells CASIRDRDYNSPLHF. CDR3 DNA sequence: TGTGCCAGCATTCGGGACAGGGATTATAATTCACCCCTCCACTTT. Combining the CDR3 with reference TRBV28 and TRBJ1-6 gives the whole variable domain DVKVTQSSRYLVKRTGEKVFLECVQDMDHENMFWYRQDPGLGLRLIYFSYDVKMKEKGDIPEGYSVSREKKERFSLILESASTNQTSMYLCASIRDRDYNSPLHFGNGTRLTVT.

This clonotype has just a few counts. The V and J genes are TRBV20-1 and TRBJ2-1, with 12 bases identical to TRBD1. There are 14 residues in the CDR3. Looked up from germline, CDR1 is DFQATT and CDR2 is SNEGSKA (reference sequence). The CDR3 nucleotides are TGCAGCATCACCGGGACAGGGGGCAGGGATGAGCAGTTCTTC. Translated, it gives CSITGTGGRDEQFF.

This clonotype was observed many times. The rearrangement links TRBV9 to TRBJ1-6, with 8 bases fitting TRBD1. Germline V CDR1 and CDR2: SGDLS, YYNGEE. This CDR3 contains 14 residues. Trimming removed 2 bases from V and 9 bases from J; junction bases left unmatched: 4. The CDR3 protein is CASSVQGAGSPLHF. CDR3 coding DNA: TGTGCCAGCAGCGTGCAGGGGGCGGGTTCACCCCTCCACTTT.

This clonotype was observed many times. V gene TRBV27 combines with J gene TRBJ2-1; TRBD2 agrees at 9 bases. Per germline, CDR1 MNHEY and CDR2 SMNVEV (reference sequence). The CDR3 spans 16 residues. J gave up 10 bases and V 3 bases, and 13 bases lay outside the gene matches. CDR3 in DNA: TGTGCCAGCAGTTTCGCCACTATGGCGGGGGGGCAAGAGCAGTTCTTC. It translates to CASSFATMAGGQEQFF.

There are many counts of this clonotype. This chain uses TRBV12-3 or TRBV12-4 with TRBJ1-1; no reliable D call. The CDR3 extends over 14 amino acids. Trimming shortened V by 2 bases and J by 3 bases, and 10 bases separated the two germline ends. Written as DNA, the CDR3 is TGTGCCAGCAGTTTAAGGGCAGAGGACACTGAAGCTTTCTTT. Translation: CASSLRAEDTEAFF.

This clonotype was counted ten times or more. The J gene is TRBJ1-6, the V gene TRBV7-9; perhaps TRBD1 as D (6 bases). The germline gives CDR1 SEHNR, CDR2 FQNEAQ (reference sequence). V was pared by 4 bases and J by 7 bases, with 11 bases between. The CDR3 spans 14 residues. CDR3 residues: CASSSSTGNSPLHF. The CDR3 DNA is TGTGCCAGCAGCTCCTCGACAGGAAATTCACCCCTCCACTTT.

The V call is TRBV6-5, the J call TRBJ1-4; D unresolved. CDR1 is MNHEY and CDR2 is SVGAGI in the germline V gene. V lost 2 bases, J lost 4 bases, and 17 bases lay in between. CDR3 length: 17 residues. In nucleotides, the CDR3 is TGTGCCAGCAGTTACAGTGTGAATCTAAAGGTTAATGAAAAACTGTTTTTT. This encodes CASSYSVNLKVNEKLFF.

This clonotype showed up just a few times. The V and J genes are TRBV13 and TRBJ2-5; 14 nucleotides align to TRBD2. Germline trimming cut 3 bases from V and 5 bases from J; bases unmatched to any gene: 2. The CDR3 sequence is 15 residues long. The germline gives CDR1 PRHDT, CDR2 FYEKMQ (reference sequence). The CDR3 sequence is CASSFGLAGGETQYF. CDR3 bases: TGTGCCAGCAGCTTCGGACTAGCGGGGGGTGAGACCCAGTACTTC.

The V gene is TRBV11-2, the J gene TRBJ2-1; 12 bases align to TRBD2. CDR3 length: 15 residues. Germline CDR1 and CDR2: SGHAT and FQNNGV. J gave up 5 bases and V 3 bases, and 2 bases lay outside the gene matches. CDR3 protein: CASSFRLAGDNEQFF. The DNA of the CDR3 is TGTGCCAGCAGCTTCCGACTAGCGGGGGACAATGAGCAGTTCTTC.

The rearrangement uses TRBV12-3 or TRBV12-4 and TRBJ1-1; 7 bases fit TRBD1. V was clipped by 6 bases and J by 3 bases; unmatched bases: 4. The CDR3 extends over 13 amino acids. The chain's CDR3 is CASRTGTYTEAFF. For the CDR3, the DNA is TGTGCCAGCAGGACAGGGACTTACACTGAAGCTTTCTTT.